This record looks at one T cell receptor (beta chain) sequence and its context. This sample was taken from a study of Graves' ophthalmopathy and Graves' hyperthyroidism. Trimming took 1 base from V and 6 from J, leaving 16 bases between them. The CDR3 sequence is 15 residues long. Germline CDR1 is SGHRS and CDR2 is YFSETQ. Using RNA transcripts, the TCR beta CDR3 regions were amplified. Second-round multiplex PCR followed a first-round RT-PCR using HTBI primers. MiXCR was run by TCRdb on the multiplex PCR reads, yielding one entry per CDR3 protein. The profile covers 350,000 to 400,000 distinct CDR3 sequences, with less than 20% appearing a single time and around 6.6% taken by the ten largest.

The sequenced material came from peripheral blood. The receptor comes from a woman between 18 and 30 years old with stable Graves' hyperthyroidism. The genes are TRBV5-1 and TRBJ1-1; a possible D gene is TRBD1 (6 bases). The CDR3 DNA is TGCGCCAGCAGCTTGAGTGGGGGCGTTGTCGCTGAAGCTTTCTTT. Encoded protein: CASSLSGGVVAEAFF.